A single sample is the source of the 7 T cell receptor beta chains below, sequenced in a study of shared clonotypes between healthy human individuals (TCRdb year 2020). The library came from the immunoSEQ multiplex PCR assay. TCRdb took this table from immuneACCESS and kept in-frame rearrangements with V and J called. Such tables lack part of the clones; where checked against another copy, unresolved V genes explain under half of the gap, and the rest is unexplained. Recorded for this sample are about 490,000 clones; approximately 79% of them occurred a single time. The top ten constitute 10% to 15% of the sample. The specimen was PBMCs. The receptors stem from a woman in her forties in good health. Some clones in this sample may be carry-over from other donors' samples.

The chain uses TRBV10-2 and TRBJ1-5; 9 nucleotides match TRBD1. Losses at the gene ends were 8 bases for V and 3 bases for J; bases not matched to a gene: 8. This CDR3 has 15 amino acids. Germline-derived CDR1 and CDR2 are WSHSY and SAAADI. As DNA, the CDR3 is TGCGCCAGCGGCCAGACAGGGGGTATCAATCAGCCCCAGCATTTT. Protein product: CASGQTGGINQPQHF.

The chain uses TRBV5-4 and TRBJ2-5, with D tentatively TRBD2 (6 bases). Gene TRBJ2-7 matches the end of the DNA better, so the J call may be wrong. CDR3 length equals 16 residues. In germline, CDR1 is SGHNT, CDR2 YYREEE (reference sequence). CDR3 amino acids: CASSVEGSRGSYEQYF. CDR3 DNA: TGTGCCAGCAGCGTGGAGGGGTCGAGAGGGTCCTACGAGCAGTACTTC.

This rearrangement joins TRBV28 to TRBJ2-1; D remains unclear. V gave up 6 bases and J gave up 7 bases, with 10 bases separating them. The CDR3 sequence is 12 residues long. The germline V gene encodes CDR1 MDHEN and CDR2 SYDVKM. The CDR3 region is CASRTPMNEQFF. DNA of the CDR3: TGTGCCAGCAGAACCCCGATGAATGAGCAGTTCTTC. Based on the CDR3 plus reference TRBV28 and TRBJ2-1, the full variable domain is DVKVTQSSRYLVKRTGEKVFLECVQDMDHENMFWYRQDPGLGLRLIYFSYDVKMKEKGDIPEGYSVSREKKERFSLILESASTNQTSMYLCASRTPMNEQFFGPGTRLTVL.

This clone was detected many times. The rearrangement joins TRBV19 to TRBJ1-1; D gene ambiguous. V lost 7 bases and J 0 bases, leaving 15 bases between the germline ends. This CDR3 contains 15 residues. Germline assignment: CDR1 LNHDA and CDR2 SQIVND (reference sequence). The CDR3 coding sequence is TGTGCCAGTAACCCCACCTGGCTCATGAACACTGAAGCTTTCTTT. Translated: CASNPTWLMNTEAFF.

The CDR3 bases are TGTGCCAGCAGCCAGGGGGTATTTGGAAACACCATATATTTT. This sequence encodes CASSQGVFGNTIYF. The chain has TRBV9 and TRBJ1-3, with 7 bases identical to TRBD1. This CDR3 comprises 14 residues. V lost 4 bases to trimming and J lost 3 bases; unmatched junction nucleotides: 4. Germline CDR1 reads SGDLS; CDR2 reads YYNGEE.

The chain links TRBV5-1 to TRBJ2-5, with no clear D. The DNA end lines up better with TRBJ2-7; the J call may be wrong. CDR3 length: 14 amino acids. Looked up from germline, CDR1 is SGHRS and CDR2 is YFSETQ. The chain's CDR3 is CASSQPPGSYEQYF. Written as DNA, the CDR3 is TGCGCCAGCAGCCAACCGCCAGGATCCTACGAGCAGTACTTC.

The chain is built from TRBV7-2 and TRBJ2-5; D is unclear. This CDR3 is 12 amino acids long. CDR1 is SGHTA and CDR2 is FQGNSA in the germline V gene. Trimming took 0 bases from V and 5 from J, leaving 4 bases between them. CDR3 bases: TGTGCCAGCAGCTTAGCGATCGAGACCCAGTACTTC. It yields the protein CASSLAIETQYF.